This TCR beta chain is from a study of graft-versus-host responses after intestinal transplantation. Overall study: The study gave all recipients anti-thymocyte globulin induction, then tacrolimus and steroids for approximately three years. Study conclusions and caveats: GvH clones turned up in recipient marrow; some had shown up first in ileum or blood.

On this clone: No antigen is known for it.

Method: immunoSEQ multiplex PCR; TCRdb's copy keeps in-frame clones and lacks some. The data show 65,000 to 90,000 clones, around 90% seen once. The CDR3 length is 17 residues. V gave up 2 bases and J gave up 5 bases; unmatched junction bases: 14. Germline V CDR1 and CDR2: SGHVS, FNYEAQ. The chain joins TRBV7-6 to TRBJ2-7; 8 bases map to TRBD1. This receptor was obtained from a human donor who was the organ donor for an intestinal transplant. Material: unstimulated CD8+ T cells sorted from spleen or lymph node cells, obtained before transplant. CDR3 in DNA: TGTGCCAGCAGCTTATTTTCGACTCGGCAGGGGGCCCACGAGCAGTACTTC. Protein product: CASSLFSTRQGAHEQYF.